This TCR beta chain was captured by sequencing in a study of T-cell memory formation after mild COVID-19 (dated by TCRdb to the early 2020s). Background on the whole study: Most TCR sequence clusters were specific to one of the two donors. The cohort was made up of two young adult volunteers, one female and one male, who were previously healthy. Longitudinal TCRalpha and TCRbeta repertoire sequencing tracked T-cell clones expanding and contracting after mild COVID-19 in a couple of donors.

Notes on this clonotype: The specificity of this receptor is unknown. No base qualities exist here, and no much larger clone lies one base off it.

These reads were obtained on an Illumina NovaSeq 6000. cDNA libraries for TCRalpha and TCRbeta were prepared by 5'RACE using constant-segment primers, with sample barcodes and unique molecular identifiers added. RNA was extracted from every sample with Trizol reagent. Amplification of the libraries took two PCR steps, and the second step added a second sample barcode plus Illumina TruSeq adapters. The libraries were sequenced on an Illumina NovaSeq using 2 x 150 bp paired-end reads. Per the authors' processing: Reads were demultiplexed and collapsed into UMI-guided consensus sequences with migec v1.2.7. With mixcr v2.1.11, UMI consensuses were aligned to TRA and TRB V and J templates and assembled into clonotypes. Expanded or contracted clonotypes were those called significant by both edgeR and NoisET, with noise models trained on biological replicates. For edgeR calls, the thresholds were a false discovery rate-adjusted p below 0.01 and a log2 fold-change of 1. As an exploratory analysis of dynamics, max-normalized trajectories of the 1000 most abundant clonotypes were examined with PCA combined with hierarchical clustering. The CD4 or CD8 phenotype of responding clones was assigned using the separately sequenced CD4+ and CD8+ repertoires. Through fastp at Q25 and MiXCR, TCRdb rebuilt clones from the public reads, retaining in-frame beta chains. Every distinct CDR3 protein forms one entry, paired with its most common genes and DNA. These V and J calls derive from TCRdb rather than the authors' analysis. This sample holds around 250,000 distinct CDR3 sequences; about a sixth were observed only once. Of the sample, 22% is held by the ten largest clones.

Study-wide conclusions, independent of this receptor: Only a couple of mild cases were covered in the study, and larger cohorts including severe cases with pre-infection samples were considered necessary. Some responding clones were detected in pre-infection memory, which suggested that pre-existing cross-reactive memory T cells had joined the SARS-CoV-2 response. The second-wave clones that peaked on day 37 were not confirmed to be SARS-CoV-2 specific. Balanced CD4/CD8 phenotypes were observed for clones contracting from day 15 to 85, whereas a bias towards CD4+ was observed for a second wave of clones expanding from day 15 to 37. Contracting CD4+ clones were found mainly in CM and EM memory subsets, while CD8+ clones were enriched in EMRA.

V is pruned by 8 bases and J by 6 bases, leaving 6 bases of the junction without a gene match. The CDR3 measures 13 amino acids from cysteine to phenylalanine. Of all the DNA, just the CDR3 is kept, 39 bases in frame from base 1. The germline V gene encodes CDR1 MRHNA and CDR2 SNTAGT. Ficoll-Paque density gradient centrifugation was the method used to isolate PBMCs. Sequences were obtained from PBMCs or a T cell subset sorted from them (not recorded which). The chain uses TRBV6-4 and TRBJ2-1; TRBD2 fits 8 bases in the junction. This TCR came from a man aged 18-30 years who had mild COVID-19 (a few samples of this study predate the infection). The sample titles of this study are shuffled in the database, so cell type and time point are left out; the donor was told from shared clones. The sequenced DNA is TGTGCCAGCCAAGCGGGGGTGGGCAATGAGCAGTTCTTC. Its translation reads: CASQAGVGNEQFF.